The next 18 T cell receptor beta chains were all read from a single sample in a study of blood T cells in healthy people across ages. A second PCR of 7 to 11 cycles used a sample-barcoded 5' primer and a J-beta primer mix. A single record per CDR3 protein comes from TCRdb applying MiXCR to the 5' RACE reads. The sample includes 1 million or so distinct CDR3 sequences, 35% to 55% of them seen just once. The specimen was blood. These receptors were obtained from a woman aged 55-70 years in good health.

At least ten counts were recorded for this clonotype. This chain links TRBV29-1 with TRBJ2-5; either TRBD1 or TRBD2 may supply D (5 bases each). This CDR3 region has 12 residues. From germline, CDR1 is SQVTM and CDR2 ANQGSEA. Trimming shortened V by 4 bases and J by 3 bases, and 9 bases separated the two germline ends. In DNA, the CDR3 is TGCAGCGTTGTAGGGACGGAAGAGACCCAGTACTTC. Encoded protein: CSVVGTEETQYF.

V gene TRBV12-3 or TRBV12-4 combines with J gene TRBJ2-5, with D unresolved. The CDR3 loop spans 14 amino acids. V was trimmed by 6 bases and J by 11 bases, leaving 22 bases between them. CDR3 coding DNA: TGTGCCAGCAGCCTAGACCATCCCTACAATGAGCAGTACTTC. It specifies CASSLDHPYNEQYF.

V gene TRBV10-3 combines with J gene TRBJ2-3; a weak D match, TRBD2 (5 bases). Trimming pared 5 bases from V and 2 bases from J, leaving 8 bases between. There are 13 residues in the CDR3. CDR1 and CDR2 from the germline V gene are ENHRY and SYGVKD. CDR3 nucleotides: TGTGCCATCAGTATCCGGGACACAGATACGCAGTATTTT. Protein sequence: CAISIRDTDTQYF.

The chain has TRBV7-2 and TRBJ2-5; the match to TRBD2 covers 11 bases. The junction had 6 bases not matched to a gene; V was cut back by 5 bases and J by 1 base. The CDR3 spans 16 residues. Germline V gives CDR1 SGHTA, CDR2 FQGNSA. This CDR3 is CASSPPGLAAQETQYF. The CDR3 DNA follows: TGTGCCAGCAGCCCTCCGGGACTAGCGGCCCAAGAGACCCAGTACTTC.

Comments on this clonotype: A read error may explain this, as a much larger clone is one base away. The rearrangement joins TRBV24-1 to TRBJ1-2; a weak D match, TRBD1 (5 bases). Trimming took 5 bases from V and 9 from J, leaving 18 bases between them. This CDR3 is built from 14 residues. The germline gives CDR1 KGHDR, CDR2 SFDVKD. For the CDR3, the DNA is TGTGCCACCAGTGGCCCAGGGAATCGAGGTAGCTACACCTTC. It specifies CATSGPGNRGSYTF.

This clonotype has more than one count but fewer than ten. This chain links TRBV12-3 or TRBV12-4 with TRBJ2-1; 8 bases are shared with TRBD2. The CDR3 consists of 15 residues. V was clipped by 3 bases and J by 7 bases; unmatched bases: 8. The DNA of the CDR3 is TGTGCCAGCAGTTTCCCCCGGGAGGGCCATAATGAGCAGTTCTTC. This translates into CASSFPREGHNEQFF.

The rearrangement joins TRBV7-3 to TRBJ1-2; 7 bases fit TRBD1. The CDR3 has 15 amino acids. J lost 5 bases, V lost 2 bases, and 8 bases had no gene match. In germline, CDR1 is SGHTA, CDR2 FQGTGA. The CDR3 spells CASSLSGTDFYGYTF. The CDR3 DNA sequence: TGTGCCAGCAGCTTATCTGGGACAGACTTTTATGGCTACACCTTC.

The chain links TRBV12-3 or TRBV12-4 to TRBJ2-7; D not certain. The ends were cut back, 5 bases at V and 9 bases at J, with 17 bases in the middle. The CDR3 totals 13 residues. This CDR3 is CASSLQALCGQYF. The CDR3 DNA sequence: TGTGCCAGCAGTCTCCAGGCCCTCTGTGGGCAGTACTTC.

The chain uses TRBV11-2 and TRBJ2-5; 12 positions agree with TRBD1. Gene TRBJ2-7 matches the end of the DNA better, so the J call may be wrong. Germline V gene lookup returns CDR1 SGHAT and CDR2 FQNNGV. The CDR3 has 15 amino acids. DNA for the CDR3: TGTGCCAGCGGCAGGGACAGGGGGCCTACCTACGAGCAGTACTTC. This gives the protein CASGRDRGPTYEQYF.

This clonotype appeared a few times. The V and J genes are TRBV5-5 and TRBJ2-7; D might be TRBD1 (5 bases). The J call may be faulty, since TRBJ2-4 better matches the DNA end. The CDR3 spans 14 residues. Germline values: CDR1 SGHKS, CDR2 YYEKEE (reference sequence). In DNA, the CDR3 is TGTGCCAGCAGCTTGGAGGGGCTTAAAAACATTCAGTACTTC. It specifies CASSLEGLKNIQYF.

The V gene is TRBV20-1, the J gene TRBJ1-1; weak D call: TRBD1 (5 bases). Between the trimmed V and J ends, which lost 6 bases and 3 bases, there was a span of 29 bases. Per germline, CDR1 DFQATT and CDR2 SNEGSKA (reference sequence). The CDR3 totals 18 residues. DNA of the CDR3: TGCAGTGCCACGGGCCCAAAGATTGGGGCGCGAGTTGACACTGAAGCTTTCTTT. Translation gives CSATGPKIGARVDTEAFF.

J is TRBJ2-1 and V is TRBV2; weak D call: TRBD2 (7 bases). Looked up from germline, CDR1 is SNHLY and CDR2 is FYNNEI. The CDR3 consists of 15 residues. Between the trimmed V and J ends, which lost 10 bases and 5 bases, there was a span of 21 bases. CDR3 sequence (DNA): TGTGCCACCCGGCGGGGGCTAGCGGAAAACAATGAGCAGTTCTTC. This gives the protein CATRRGLAENNEQFF. Full variable domain (rest looked up from reference TRBV2 and TRBJ2-1): EPEVTQTPSHQVTQMGQEVILRCVPISNHLYFYWYRQILGQKVEFLVSFYNNEISEKSEIFDDQFSVERPDGSNFTLKIRSTKLEDSAMYFCATRRGLAENNEQFFGPGTRLTVL.

The V call is TRBV15, the J call TRBJ2-2; 9 bases are a match to TRBD2. The ends lost 9 bases at V and 6 bases at J; junction bases unmatched: 8. Germline CDR1 reads LNHNV; CDR2 reads YYDKDF (reference sequence). The CDR3 loop spans 14 amino acids. The CDR3 reads CATSGTSLSGELFF. The DNA of the CDR3 is TGTGCCACAAGTGGGACTAGCCTCTCCGGGGAGCTGTTTTTT.

This chain connects TRBV10-2 to TRBJ2-1; D perhaps matches TRBD1 (7 bases). Trimming took off 8 bases at V and 8 bases at J, with 10 bases between the two ends. This CDR3 is built from 11 residues. CDR1 is WSHSY, CDR2 SAAADI, per germline. The CDR3 DNA reads as TGCGCCAGCGCCAGGGGGGATGAGCAGTTCTTC. Its protein is CASARGDEQFF.

The chain is built from TRBV3-1 and TRBJ2-3; TRBD2 might be the D (6 bases). Deletions cut 0 bases from V and 1 base from J, with 11 bases between. This CDR3 comprises 16 residues. The germline V gene encodes CDR1 LGHDT and CDR2 YNNKEL (reference sequence). The DNA for the CDR3 is TGTGCCAGCAGCCAAGACTCGGGACTCCGCACAGATACGCAGTATTTT. Translation: CASSQDSGLRTDTQYF.

The chain links TRBV28 to TRBJ1-6, with 8 bases identical to TRBD1. J gave up 7 bases and V 8 bases, and 4 bases lay outside the gene matches. Per germline, CDR1 MDHEN and CDR2 SYDVKM. CDR3 length equals 13 residues. In nucleotides, the CDR3 is TGTGCCAGCGTCGGACAGGGAAATTCACCCCTCCACTTT. Translation: CASVGQGNSPLHF.

Here the CDR3 DNA reads TGTGCCAGCAGCCCCTATACGAACACAGATACGCAGTATTTT. This sequence encodes CASSPYTNTDTQYF. The chain is built from TRBV11-2 and TRBJ2-3, with D unclear. Germline lookup yields CDR1 SGHAT and CDR2 FQNNGV. Trimming cost V 5 bases and J 2 bases, with 11 bases left between them. CDR3 length equals 14 residues.

The CDR3: CASSVGDRSSYEQYF. In DNA form, the CDR3 reads TGCGCCAGCAGCGTCGGGGACAGGAGCTCCTACGAGCAGTACTTC. The gene calls are TRBV5-1 and TRBJ2-7, with 8 bases identical to TRBD1. Germline V gene lookup returns CDR1 SGHRS and CDR2 YFSETQ. V lost 4 bases and J lost 0; bases outside the gene matches: 6. CDR3 length: 15 amino acids.